One and the same sample provided the 3 T cell receptor beta chains below, sequenced in a study of T cells after yellow fever vaccination. TCRdb reprocessed the 5' RACE reads with MiXCR, giving one entry per CDR3 protein. Counted here are around 340,000 distinct CDR3 sequences, roughly 9.4% occurring once; the ten biggest clones make up roughly 18%. Sample: PBMCs, taken on the day of the first yellow fever vaccination. Receptors were obtained from a man aged 18 to 29 who received the YFV17D yellow fever vaccine.

The chain has TRBV2 and TRBJ2-1, with TRBD2 identical over 13 bases. CDR1 and CDR2 from the germline V gene are SNHLY and FYNNEI. V trimming: 6 bases; J trimming: 4 bases; junction bases outside the gene matches: 12. The CDR3 extends over 18 amino acids. The CDR3 loop is CASRSRLAGGLPYNEQFF. The CDR3 DNA is TGTGCCAGCAGGAGCCGACTAGCGGGGGGTTTACCGTACAATGAGCAGTTCTTC.

This clonotype turned up a few times. The chain joins TRBV19 to TRBJ2-1; D gene unclear. Trimming left V 4 bases short and J 9 bases short, with 16 bases between. Germline CDR1 and CDR2: LNHDA and SQIVND (reference sequence). This CDR3 has 14 amino acids. The CDR3 spells CASSNWARSVEQFF. The CDR3 coding sequence is TGTGCCAGTAGTAACTGGGCCAGGAGTGTTGAGCAGTTCTTC.

The rearrangement links TRBV27 to TRBJ1-6, with D uncertain. CDR3 length: 14 residues. CDR1 MNHEY and CDR2 SMNVEV come from the germline V gene (reference sequence). Trimming removed 2 bases at V and 6 bases at J, with 8 bases between. The DNA of the CDR3 is TGTGCCAGCAGTTTACAGGATTTTAATTCACCCCTCCACTTT. Translating it yields CASSLQDFNSPLHF.